This T cell receptor beta chain was recovered during a study of regulatory T cells in long-lasting Graves disease. Study-level background: Newly diagnosed Graves' patients took antithyroid drugs under 3 months.

Time point specified: newly diagnosed GD, antithyroid drugs for less than 3 months. PBMC RNA was the source of the TCR library. Staff took about 9 milliliters of peripheral blood and put it into EDTA tubes. This clonotype was picked up a small number of times. A much larger clone lies one base from this, so it may be a read error. The ends were cut back, 2 bases at V and 5 bases at J, with 14 bases in the middle. This CDR3 is 14 amino acids long. The germline CDR1 and CDR2 sequences are SGHDT and YYEEEE. CDR3-region Arm-PCR and iRepertoire HTBI primers produced the TCR beta libraries. TCRdb re-analysed the multiplex PCR reads in MiXCR, keeping a single row per CDR3 protein. The sample carries 400,000 to 550,000 distinct CDR3 sequences, about 15% recorded once. This same sample was also part of a study on T cells in Graves' hyperthyroidism and ophthalmopathy.

The receptor was derived from a woman between 25 and 40 years old with Graves disease. The sample in question was peripheral blood mononuclear cells (PBMCs), obtained at new diagnosis, from a patient treated with antithyroid drugs. The genes are TRBV5-6 and TRBJ2-7, with D perhaps matching TRBD2 (6 bases). The CDR3 DNA sequence: TGTGCCAGCAGCTTTGAGGGAGGTCGGAACGAGCAGTACTTC. Translated: CASSFEGGRNEQYF.